The next 21 T cell receptor beta chains were all read from a single sample in a study of shared clonotypes between healthy human individuals (dated by TCRdb to between 2020 and 2021). Preparation of the library involved the immunoSEQ multiplex PCR assay. This is the immuneACCESS table as TCRdb keeps it, with only in-frame sequences that have V and J called. A part of the clones is gone; compared with another copy, unresolved V genes explain less than half, and the rest is unexplained. In this sample the table shows approximately 2.5 million clones, roughly 93% of which occur a single time. Clones ranked in the top ten supply 0.36% of the sample. Sequenced sample: naive CD4+ T cells from PBMCs. The cell subset or site label here, explained by the study, means: CD45RA+ positively selected. The receptors stem from a man aged 18 to 30 in good health. Some clones in this sample may be carry-over from other donors' samples.

J is TRBJ1-2 and V is TRBV7-2; weak D call: TRBD1 (5 bases). From germline, CDR1 is SGHTA and CDR2 FQGNSA. The CDR3 loop spans 17 amino acids. Trimming left V 4 bases short and J 6 bases short, with 24 bases between. CDR3 in DNA: TGTGCCAGCAGCTGGAACCCCGGGGACGACGCTGGGGATGGCTACACCTTC. Translation: CASSWNPGDDAGDGYTF.

The gene calls are TRBV9 and TRBJ1-2, with unresolved D. Germline lookup yields CDR1 SGDLS and CDR2 YYNGEE. The CDR3 spans 12 residues. V lost 3 bases and J lost 7, with 10 bases in between. The CDR3 bases are TGTGCCAGCAGCGCAGCCCTCGGTGGCTACACCTTC. Its translation is CASSAALGGYTF. Based on the CDR3 plus reference TRBV9 and TRBJ1-2, the full variable domain is DSGVTQTPKHLITATGQRVTLRCSPRSGDLSVYWYQQSLDQGLQFLIQYYNGEERAKGNILERFSAQQFPDLHSELNLSSLELGDSALYFCASSAALGGYTFGSGTRLTVV.

The chain couples TRBV5-1 to TRBJ2-1; 10 bases fit TRBD2. The CDR3 covers 15 residues. The V segment lost 5 bases and the J segment 5 bases; nucleotides outside the gene matches: 7. Germline V gene sequence: CDR1 SGHRS, CDR2 YFSETQ. The CDR3 here is CASSSGTSANNEQFF. The CDR3 bases are TGCGCCAGCAGTTCCGGGACTAGCGCAAACAATGAGCAGTTCTTC.

The V gene is TRBV10-2, the J gene TRBJ1-5; maybe TRBD1 (6 bases). The CDR3 covers 14 residues. V was pared by 3 bases and J by 7 bases, with 13 bases between. Germline V CDR1 and CDR2: WSHSY, SAAADI. CDR3 nucleotides: TGCGCCAGCAGTGATGGGCAGGGGAGGCAGCCCCAGCATTTT. Amino acid sequence: CASSDGQGRQPQHF.

V usage is TRBV7-7 and J usage is TRBJ2-2; D uncertain. The CDR3 sequence is 12 residues long. V lost 1 base, J lost 5 bases, and 2 bases lay in between. CDR1 and CDR2 (germline): SSHAT, FNYEAQ (reference sequence). CDR3 loop: CASSLETGELFF. The CDR3 DNA follows: TGTGCCAGCAGCTTAGAAACCGGGGAGCTGTTTTTT.

The chain employs TRBV7-3 and TRBJ2-3, with TRBD2 matching over 10 bases. The CDR3 runs 14 residues. CDR1 is SGHTA and CDR2 is FQGTGA in the germline V gene. J lost 4 bases, V lost 5 bases, and 3 bases had no gene match. This CDR3 is CASSGAGGPDTQYF. The CDR3 DNA is TGTGCCAGCAGCGGAGCGGGAGGGCCAGATACGCAGTATTTT.

The V gene is TRBV10-3, the J gene TRBJ1-1; D gene uncertain. In germline, CDR1 is ENHRY, CDR2 SYGVKD. The CDR3 has 11 amino acids. V shed 3 bases and J shed 8 bases, with 7 bases lying between them. The CDR3 DNA reads TGTGCCATCAGTGATAGTGACGAAGCTTTCTTT. Protein: CAISDSDEAFF.

The V and J genes are TRBV15 and TRBJ2-3; D is uncertain. The ends were cut back, 4 bases at V and 4 bases at J, with 21 bases in the middle. This CDR3 comprises 17 residues. The germline CDR1 and CDR2 sequences are LNHNV and YYDKDF (reference sequence). CDR3 DNA sequence: TGTGCCACCAGCATCCCCCTTGACGGGCTAGGTTCAGATACGCAGTATTTT. Residues: CATSIPLDGLGSDTQYF.

The rearrangement uses TRBV27 and TRBJ1-2; 10 nucleotides agree with TRBD1. The CDR3 totals 13 residues. Trimming removed 6 bases from V and 9 bases from J; junction bases left unmatched: 7. Germline V gene lookup returns CDR1 MNHEY and CDR2 SMNVEV (reference sequence). The chain's CDR3 is CASRTGGAFSYTF. Here the CDR3 DNA reads TGTGCCAGCAGGACAGGGGGCGCATTTAGCTACACCTTC.

The gene calls are TRBV27 and TRBJ2-1; the D gene could be TRBD1 or TRBD2 (5 bases each). The CDR3 spans 15 residues. Looked up from germline, CDR1 is MNHEY and CDR2 is SMNVEV (reference sequence). V lost 4 bases and J 3 bases, leaving 13 bases between the germline ends. CDR3 region: CASSSSRGLYNEQFF. CDR3 DNA sequence: TGTGCCAGCAGTTCTTCACGGGGCCTCTACAATGAGCAGTTCTTC.

Concerning this clone itself: This sample includes further DNA sequences coding for the same CDR3. V and J are TRBV5-1 and TRBJ1-1, with 11 bases matching TRBD1. The ends lost 4 bases at V and 0 bases at J; junction bases unmatched: 5. This CDR3 spans 16 amino acids. Germline V lookup: CDR1 SGHRS, CDR2 YFSETQ. The CDR3 nucleotides read TGCGCCAGCAGCCTTAGGACAGGGGGCATGAACACTGAAGCTTTCTTT. Its protein is CASSLRTGGMNTEAFF.

The V call is TRBV11-2, the J call TRBJ2-1; D unresolved. Germline V gene lookup returns CDR1 SGHAT and CDR2 FQNNGV. The CDR3 loop spans 15 amino acids. V dropped 1 base and J dropped 9 bases, with 16 bases sitting between them. CDR3 amino acids: CASSLGSRLGSEQFF. The CDR3 DNA follows: TGTGCCAGCAGCTTAGGATCCAGACTGGGATCTGAGCAGTTCTTC.

The chain employs TRBV18 and TRBJ2-7, with D perhaps matching TRBD2 (6 bases). The CDR3 runs 17 residues. V gave up 0 bases and J gave up 7 bases, with 22 bases separating them. Germline CDR1 is KGHSH and CDR2 is LQKENI. CDR3 coding DNA: TGTGCCAGCTCACCACCGTCGGCCCAGGGTGCGGGGACGGAGCAGTACTTC. This encodes CASSPPSAQGAGTEQYF.

This clone was recorded a few times. The rearrangement links TRBV7-3 to TRBJ2-2, with D maybe TRBD2 (5 bases). CDR1 is SGHTA, CDR2 FQGTGA, per germline. This CDR3 comprises 16 residues. V was shortened by 2 bases and J by 0 bases, with 10 bases between the two germline ends. CDR3 region: CASSLGGPSNTGELFF. In DNA, the CDR3 is TGTGCCAGCAGCTTAGGAGGACCATCGAACACCGGGGAGCTGTTTTTT.

The chain employs TRBV5-1 and TRBJ2-6; no definite D call. The germline V gene encodes CDR1 SGHRS and CDR2 YFSETQ. The ends were cut back, 4 bases at V and 0 bases at J, with 11 bases in the middle. The CDR3 contains 16 residues. In nucleotides, the CDR3 is TGCGCCAGCAGCCGCACACTGGGCTCTGGGGCCAACGTCCTGACTTTC. As protein: CASSRTLGSGANVLTF.

As for this clone: This CDR3 is also generated by other DNA sequences in the sample. The CDR3 DNA reads as TGCGCCAGCAGCTTGGCGTCTAGCGGGTCCTACAATGAGCAGTTCTTC. Protein product: CASSLASSGSYNEQFF. The rearrangement joins TRBV5-1 to TRBJ2-1, with 8 positions matching TRBD2. CDR1 and CDR2 (germline): SGHRS, YFSETQ. With V trimmed by 0 bases and J by 1 base, 3 bases remained unmatched. CDR3 size: 16 residues. Together with reference TRBV5-1 and TRBJ2-1, the CDR3 gives the full variable domain: KAGVTQTPRYLIKTRGQQVTLSCSPISGHRSVSWYQQTPGQGLQFLFEYFSETQRNKGNFPGRFSGRQFSNSRSEMNVSTLELGDSALYLCASSLASSGSYNEQFFGPGTRLTVL.

The V and J genes are TRBV5-1 and TRBJ2-3; D call uncertain. The ends were cut back, 2 bases at V and 0 bases at J, with 7 bases in the middle. The CDR3 loop spans 14 amino acids. CDR1 SGHRS and CDR2 YFSETQ come from the germline V gene. CDR3 DNA sequence: TGCGCCAGCAGCTTACAGCCTAGCACAGATACGCAGTATTTT. Its translation: CASSLQPSTDTQYF.

The CDR3 nucleotides are TGCGCCAGCAGCCCGCCGGGGACTAGCGCGTACAATGAGCAGTTCTTC. This encodes CASSPPGTSAYNEQFF. V and J are TRBV5-1 and TRBJ2-1; 10 nucleotides agree with TRBD2. Germline trimming cut 4 bases from V and 4 bases from J; bases unmatched to any gene: 8. This CDR3 is 16 amino acids long. The V gene's germline CDR1 is SGHRS and CDR2 YFSETQ.

The chain recombines TRBV2 with TRBJ2-5; D is undetermined. Germline loops: CDR1 SNHLY, CDR2 FYNNEI. The length of the CDR3 is 14 residues. The ends were cut back, 4 bases at V and 4 bases at J, with 13 bases in the middle. This chain's CDR3 is CASSGSALGETQYF. The CDR3 DNA reads as TGTGCCAGCAGTGGATCAGCCCTAGGAGAGACCCAGTACTTC.

In its sample, this clone was seen a few times. The chain joins TRBV10-2 to TRBJ1-1; D possibly corresponds to TRBD1 (5 bases). CDR1 is WSHSY and CDR2 is SAAADI in the germline V gene. CDR3 length equals 15 residues. Deletions cut 7 bases from V and 3 bases from J, with 18 bases between. CDR3 amino acids: CASTPQGRGDTEAFF. Here the CDR3 DNA reads TGCGCCAGCACCCCTCAGGGACGGGGTGACACTGAAGCTTTCTTT.

V usage is TRBV5-1 and J usage is TRBJ2-1, with TRBD2 identical over 15 bases. The CDR3 extends over 16 amino acids. The germline CDR1 and CDR2 sequences are SGHRS and YFSETQ. Losses at the gene ends were 3 bases for V and 9 bases for J; bases not matched to a gene: 7. The CDR3 DNA sequence: TGCGCCAGCAGCTCCGGACTAGCGGGAGGGACGGGTGAGCAGTTCTTC. It is translated as CASSSGLAGGTGEQFF.